This TCR beta chain was identified in a study of blood T cell repertoires in COVID-19. At the level of the study: Specimens from acute and convalescent COVID-19 originated in the United States, Italy and Spain. T cells, B-cell-depleted T cells, or PBMCs provided the cDNA or gDNA that served as material.

Per the germline V gene, CDR1 is KGHSH and CDR2 is LQKENI. V lost 4 bases to trimming and J lost 1 base; unmatched junction nucleotides: 6. The CDR3 is made up of 16 amino acids. Source study methods: Nucleated cell counts were estimated from reference gene primer amplification. TCRdb's copy holds only in-frame clones and misses some; the assay was immunoSEQ multiplex PCR. V and J calls and clone size are those listed in that table; D and trimming were worked out from the DNA. Among around 65,000 clones listed, 65% to 85% were seen once. The chain uses TRBV18 and TRBJ2-1; TRBD1 agrees at 8 bases. This TCR was recovered from a human donor in a cohort sampled during active COVID-19. The sample comprised peripheral blood. The CDR3 DNA sequence: TGTGCCAGCTCACTAGCCCAGGGGGCATCCTACAATGAGCAGTTCTTC. As protein: CASSLAQGASYNEQFF.